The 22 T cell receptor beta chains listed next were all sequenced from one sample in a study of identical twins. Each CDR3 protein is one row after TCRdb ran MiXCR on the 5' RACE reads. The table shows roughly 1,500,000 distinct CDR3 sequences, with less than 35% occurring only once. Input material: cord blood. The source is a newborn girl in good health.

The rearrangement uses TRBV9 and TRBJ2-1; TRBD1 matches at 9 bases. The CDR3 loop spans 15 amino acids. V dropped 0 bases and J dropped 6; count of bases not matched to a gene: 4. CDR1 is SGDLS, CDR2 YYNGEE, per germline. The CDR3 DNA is TGTGCCAGCAGCGTAGCCGGGACAGGGAGCAATGAGCAGTTCTTC. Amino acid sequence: CASSVAGTGSNEQFF. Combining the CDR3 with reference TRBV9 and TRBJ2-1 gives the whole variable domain DSGVTQTPKHLITATGQRVTLRCSPRSGDLSVYWYQQSLDQGLQFLIQYYNGEERAKGNILERFSAQQFPDLHSELNLSSLELGDSALYFCASSVAGTGSNEQFFGPGTRLTVL.

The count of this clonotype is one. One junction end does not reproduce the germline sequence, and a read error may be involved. In DNA, the CDR3 is TGTGCCAGCAGCGAAGGGTACGGGACTAGCGGTGACATTGAGCAGTTCTTC. Encoded protein: CASSEGYGTSGDIEQFF. V is TRBV2 and J is TRBJ2-1; TRBD2 matches 11 bases. CDR1 SNHLY and CDR2 FYNNEI come from the germline V gene. The CDR3 loop spans 17 amino acids.

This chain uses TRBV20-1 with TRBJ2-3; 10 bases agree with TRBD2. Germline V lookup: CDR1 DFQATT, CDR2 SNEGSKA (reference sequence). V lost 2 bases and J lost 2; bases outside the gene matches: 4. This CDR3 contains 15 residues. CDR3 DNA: TGCAGTGCTAGACCACTAGCGGGGTACACAGATACGCAGTATTTT. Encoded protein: CSARPLAGYTDTQYF.

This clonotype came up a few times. The CDR3 sequence: CASSPRTSGGVGTQYF. The CDR3, as DNA: TGTGCCAGCAGCCCCCGGACTAGCGGGGGGGTAGGTACGCAGTATTTT. V is TRBV9 and J is TRBJ2-3, with TRBD2 matching 15 bases. This CDR3 is 16 amino acids long. With V trimmed by 4 bases and J by 8 bases, 8 bases remained unmatched. The germline V gene encodes CDR1 SGDLS and CDR2 YYNGEE. The variable domain in full, completed from reference TRBV9 and TRBJ2-3, reads DSGVTQTPKHLITATGQRVTLRCSPRSGDLSVYWYQQSLDQGLQFLIQYYNGEERAKGNILERFSAQQFPDLHSELNLSSLELGDSALYFCASSPRTSGGVGTQYFGPGTRLTVL.

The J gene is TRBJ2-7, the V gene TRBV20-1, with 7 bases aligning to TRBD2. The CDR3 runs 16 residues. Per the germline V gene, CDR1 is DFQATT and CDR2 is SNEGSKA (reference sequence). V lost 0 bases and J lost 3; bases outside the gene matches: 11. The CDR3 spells CSARDRSSGPRYEQYF. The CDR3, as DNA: TGCAGTGCTAGAGATCGGTCTAGCGGTCCCCGCTACGAGCAGTACTTC.

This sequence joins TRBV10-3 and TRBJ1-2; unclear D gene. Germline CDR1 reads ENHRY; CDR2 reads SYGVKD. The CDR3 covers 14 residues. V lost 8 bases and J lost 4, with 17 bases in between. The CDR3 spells CAIYQTGTGYGYTF. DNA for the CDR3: TGTGCCATCTATCAGACGGGAACGGGCTATGGCTACACCTTC.

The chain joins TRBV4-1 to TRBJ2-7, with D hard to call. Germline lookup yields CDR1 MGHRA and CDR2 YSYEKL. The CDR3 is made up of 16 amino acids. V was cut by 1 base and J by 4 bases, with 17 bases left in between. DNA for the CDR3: TGCGCCAGCAGCCAAGGGCGGTTAGTTCTTGGTTACGAGCAGTACTTC. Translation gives CASSQGRLVLGYEQYF.

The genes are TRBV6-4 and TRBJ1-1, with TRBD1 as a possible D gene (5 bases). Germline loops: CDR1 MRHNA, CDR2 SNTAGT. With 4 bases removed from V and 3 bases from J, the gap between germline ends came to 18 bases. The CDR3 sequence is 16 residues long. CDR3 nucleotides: TGTGCCAGCAGTGGATCCGGGACTGATCCCCACACTGAAGCTTTCTTT. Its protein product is CASSGSGTDPHTEAFF.

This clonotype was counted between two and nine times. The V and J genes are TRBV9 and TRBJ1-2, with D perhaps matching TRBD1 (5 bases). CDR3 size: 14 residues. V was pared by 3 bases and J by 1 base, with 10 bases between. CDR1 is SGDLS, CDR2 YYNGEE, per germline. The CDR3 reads CASSAYDSNYGYTF. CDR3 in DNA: TGTGCCAGCAGCGCCTATGACAGTAACTATGGCTACACCTTC.

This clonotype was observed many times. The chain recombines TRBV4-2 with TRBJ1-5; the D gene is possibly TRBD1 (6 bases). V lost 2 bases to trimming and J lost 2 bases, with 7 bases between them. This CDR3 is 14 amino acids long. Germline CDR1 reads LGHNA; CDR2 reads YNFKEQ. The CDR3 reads CASSQRQGNQPQHF. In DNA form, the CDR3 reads TGTGCCAGCAGCCAAAGACAGGGCAATCAGCCCCAGCATTTT.

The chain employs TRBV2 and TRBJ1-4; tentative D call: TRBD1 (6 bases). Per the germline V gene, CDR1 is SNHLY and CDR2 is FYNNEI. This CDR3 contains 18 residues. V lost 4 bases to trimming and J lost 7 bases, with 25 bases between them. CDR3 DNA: TGTGCCAGCAGTGTTTGGTCGGGCGGCCGGGGGCGTCGTGAAAAACTGTTTTTT. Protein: CASSVWSGGRGRREKLFF.

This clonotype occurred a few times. This CDR3 is CASTRLGGQDTANYGYTF. CDR3 coding DNA: TGTGCCAGCACCCGGCTTGGAGGACAGGACACCGCTAACTATGGCTACACCTTC. The chain carries TRBV6-2 or TRBV6-3 and TRBJ1-2, with 7 bases lining up with TRBD1. Per the germline V gene, CDR1 is MNHEY and CDR2 is SVGEGT. The junction had 17 bases not matched to a gene; V was cut back by 7 bases and J by 0 bases. CDR3 length equals 18 residues.

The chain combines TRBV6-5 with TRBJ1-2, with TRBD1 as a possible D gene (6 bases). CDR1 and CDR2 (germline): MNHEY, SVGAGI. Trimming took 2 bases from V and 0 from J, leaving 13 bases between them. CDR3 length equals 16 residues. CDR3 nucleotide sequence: TGTGCCAGCAGTTACCCTGACAGGCCAACTAACTATGGCTACACCTTC. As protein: CASSYPDRPTNYGYTF.

This CDR3 reads CSARRGSGGDTQYF. In nucleotides, the CDR3 is TGCAGTGCTAGACGTGGTAGCGGGGGAGATACGCAGTATTTT. The rearrangement joins TRBV20-1 to TRBJ2-3, with 9 bases matching TRBD2. Germline CDR1 DFQATT, CDR2 SNEGSKA (reference sequence). There are 14 residues in the CDR3. V trimming: 2 bases; J trimming: 5 bases; junction bases outside the gene matches: 5.

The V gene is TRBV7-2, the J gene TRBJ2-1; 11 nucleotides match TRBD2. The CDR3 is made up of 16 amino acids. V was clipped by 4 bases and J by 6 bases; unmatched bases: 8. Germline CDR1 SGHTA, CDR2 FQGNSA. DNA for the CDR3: TGTGCCAGCAGCTCGCCGAGACTAGCGGGGCTCAATGAGCAGTTCTTC. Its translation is CASSSPRLAGLNEQFF.

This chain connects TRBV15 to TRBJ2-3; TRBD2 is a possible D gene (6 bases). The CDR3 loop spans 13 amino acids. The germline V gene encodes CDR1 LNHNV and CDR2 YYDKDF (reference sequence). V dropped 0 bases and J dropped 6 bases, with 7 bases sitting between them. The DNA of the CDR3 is TGTGCCACCAGCAGAGATCGGGAGGATACGCAGTATTTT. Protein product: CATSRDREDTQYF.

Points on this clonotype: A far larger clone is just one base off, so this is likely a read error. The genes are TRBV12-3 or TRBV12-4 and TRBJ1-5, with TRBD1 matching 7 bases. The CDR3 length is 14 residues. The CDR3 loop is CASSFGGGNKPQHF. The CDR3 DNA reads TGTGCCAGCAGTTTCGGAGGGGGCAATAAGCCCCAGCATTTT.

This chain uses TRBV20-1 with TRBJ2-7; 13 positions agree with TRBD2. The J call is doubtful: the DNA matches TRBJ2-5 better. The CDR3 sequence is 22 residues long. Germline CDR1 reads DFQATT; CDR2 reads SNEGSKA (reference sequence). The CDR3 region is CSVGARQQGYTLGLAGRETQYF. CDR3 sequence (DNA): TGCAGTGTGGGGGCTCGCCAACAGGGTTATACATTGGGACTAGCGGGGAGAGAGACCCAGTACTTC.

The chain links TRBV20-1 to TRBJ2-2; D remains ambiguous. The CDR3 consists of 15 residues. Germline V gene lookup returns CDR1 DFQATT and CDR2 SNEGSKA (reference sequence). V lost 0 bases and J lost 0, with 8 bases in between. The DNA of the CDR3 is TGCAGTGCTAGAGATCTCCTCTCGAACACCGGGGAGCTGTTTTTT. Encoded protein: CSARDLLSNTGELFF.

CDR3 amino acids: CASSESGTNSPLHF. The DNA of the CDR3 is TGTGCCAGCAGTGAATCAGGGACAAATTCACCCCTCCACTTT. The chain recombines TRBV25-1 with TRBJ1-6; possibly TRBD1 for D (6 bases). CDR1 is MGHDK and CDR2 is SYGVNS in the germline V gene. Trimming shortened V by 1 base and J by 7 bases, and 8 bases separated the two germline ends. The CDR3 totals 14 residues.

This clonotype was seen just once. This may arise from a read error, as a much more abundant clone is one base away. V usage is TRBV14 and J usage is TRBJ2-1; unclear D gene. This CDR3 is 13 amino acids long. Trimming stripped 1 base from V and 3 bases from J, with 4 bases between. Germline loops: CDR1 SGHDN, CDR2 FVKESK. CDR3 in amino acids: CASSQGFYNEQFF. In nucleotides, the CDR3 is TGTGCCAGCAGCCAAGGCTTCTACAATGAGCAGTTCTTC.

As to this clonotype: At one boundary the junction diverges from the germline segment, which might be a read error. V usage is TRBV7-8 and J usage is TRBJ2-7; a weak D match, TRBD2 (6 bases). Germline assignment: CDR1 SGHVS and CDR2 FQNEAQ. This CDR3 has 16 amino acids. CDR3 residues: CASCLVGRGPYNEQYF. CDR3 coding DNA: TGTGCCAGCTGCTTGGTAGGGCGGGGCCCCTACAATGAGCAGTACTTC.